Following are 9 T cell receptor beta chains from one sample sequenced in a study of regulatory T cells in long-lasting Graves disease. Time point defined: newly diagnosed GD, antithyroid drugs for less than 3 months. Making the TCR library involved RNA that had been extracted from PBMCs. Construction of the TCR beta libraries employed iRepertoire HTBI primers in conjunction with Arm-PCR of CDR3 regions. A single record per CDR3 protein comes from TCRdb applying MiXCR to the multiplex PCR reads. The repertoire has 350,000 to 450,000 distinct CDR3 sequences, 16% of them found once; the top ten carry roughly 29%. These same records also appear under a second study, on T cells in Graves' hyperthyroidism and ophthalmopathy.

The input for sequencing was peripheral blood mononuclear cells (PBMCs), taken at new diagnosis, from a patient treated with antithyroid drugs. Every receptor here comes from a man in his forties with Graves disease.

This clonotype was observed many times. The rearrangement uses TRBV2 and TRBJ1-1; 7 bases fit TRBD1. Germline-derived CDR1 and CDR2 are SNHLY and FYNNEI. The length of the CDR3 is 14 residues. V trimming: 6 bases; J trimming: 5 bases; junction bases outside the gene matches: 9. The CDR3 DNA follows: TGTGCCAGCAGCACCCAGGGGGGGGGAACTGAAGCTTTCTTT. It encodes CASSTQGGGTEAFF.

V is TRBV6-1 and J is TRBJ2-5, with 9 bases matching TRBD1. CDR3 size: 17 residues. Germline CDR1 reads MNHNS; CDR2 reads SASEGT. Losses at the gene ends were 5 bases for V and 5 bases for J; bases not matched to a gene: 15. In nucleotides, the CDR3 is TGTGCCAGCAGTAGACTTGCTACAGGGGGCGCTTCCGAGACCCAGTACTTC. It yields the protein CASSRLATGGASETQYF.

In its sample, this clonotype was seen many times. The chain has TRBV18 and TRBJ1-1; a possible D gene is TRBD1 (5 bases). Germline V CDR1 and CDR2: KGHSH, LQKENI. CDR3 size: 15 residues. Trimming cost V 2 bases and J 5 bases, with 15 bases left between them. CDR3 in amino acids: CASSPWGLEKTEAFF. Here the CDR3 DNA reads TGTGCCAGCTCACCATGGGGGTTGGAGAAAACTGAAGCTTTCTTT.

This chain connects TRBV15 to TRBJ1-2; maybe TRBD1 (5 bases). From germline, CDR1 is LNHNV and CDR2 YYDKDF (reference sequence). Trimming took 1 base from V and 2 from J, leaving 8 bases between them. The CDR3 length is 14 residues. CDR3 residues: CATSRADRNYGYTF. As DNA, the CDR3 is TGTGCCACCAGCAGAGCTGACAGAAACTATGGCTACACCTTC.

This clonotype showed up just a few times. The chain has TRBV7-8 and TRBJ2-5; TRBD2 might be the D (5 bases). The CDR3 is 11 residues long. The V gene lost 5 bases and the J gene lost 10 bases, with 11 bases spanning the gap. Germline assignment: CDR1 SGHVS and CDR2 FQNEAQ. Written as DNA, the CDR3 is TGTGCCAGCAGCCGGGGTTGGCACCAGTACTTC. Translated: CASSRGWHQYF.

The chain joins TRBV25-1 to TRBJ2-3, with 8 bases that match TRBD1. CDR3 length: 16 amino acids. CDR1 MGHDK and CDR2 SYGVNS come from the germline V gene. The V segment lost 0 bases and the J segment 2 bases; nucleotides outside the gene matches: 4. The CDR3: CASSEYMGQATDTQYF. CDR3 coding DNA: TGTGCCAGCAGTGAATATATGGGACAGGCCACAGATACGCAGTATTTT.

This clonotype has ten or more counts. The CDR3 here is CASRETSNTGELFF. CDR3 sequence (DNA): TGCGCCAGCAGGGAGACATCGAACACCGGGGAGCTGTTTTTT. The chain joins TRBV5-1 to TRBJ2-2; D not resolved. The CDR3 spans 14 residues. Trimming took 5 bases from V and 0 from J, leaving 8 bases between them. Germline V lookup: CDR1 SGHRS, CDR2 YFSETQ.

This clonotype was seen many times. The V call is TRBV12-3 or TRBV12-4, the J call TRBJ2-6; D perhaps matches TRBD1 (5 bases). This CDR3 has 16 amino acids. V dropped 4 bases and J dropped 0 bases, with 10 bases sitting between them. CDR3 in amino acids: CASSYDSPSGANVLTF. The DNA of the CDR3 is TGTGCCAGCAGTTATGACAGCCCCTCTGGGGCCAACGTCCTGACTTTC.

CDR3 sequence reads: CSTLRDPGSTTEAFF. Written as DNA, the CDR3 is TGCAGCACCCTTCGGGACCCGGGGAGTACCACTGAAGCTTTCTTT. The chain carries TRBV29-1 and TRBJ1-1, with D possibly matching TRBD1 (5 bases). V lost 8 bases and J 4 bases, leaving 23 bases between the germline ends. CDR1 SQVTM and CDR2 ANQGSEA come from the germline V gene. The CDR3 consists of 15 residues.